This TCR beta chain emerged from a study of T cells expressing NK-cell markers. 5'RACE template switching with UMIs produced the TCR beta cDNA. Using the 5' RACE reads, TCRdb records one entry per CDR3 protein without DNA. The sample includes roughly 390,000 distinct CDR3 sequences. CDR1 and CDR2 (germline): SGHRS, YFSETQ. The CDR3 has 16 residues. The sequence came from a man between 18 and 69 years old in good health. The chain couples TRBV5-1 to TRBJ2-2. The source material was blood T cells: a sorted CD56 or NKG2C T cell subset, CD4+ or CD8+ T cells, or bulk PBMC T cells (not recorded which). The CDR3 loop is CASSLWSASGTGELFF.